What follows is one T cell receptor (beta chain) and its context. Antigen specificity is unknown. The data were taken from a study of a mutant IDH1 vaccine in newly diagnosed glioma. Some clones are missing from TCRdb's copy, which holds only in-frame ones; the method was immunoSEQ multiplex PCR. The table lists 23,000 or so clones, 77% of them singletons, with around 9% in the top ten. The length of the CDR3 is 14 residues. Trimming removed 6 bases from V and 1 base from J; junction bases left unmatched: 1. Germline-derived CDR1 and CDR2 are WNHNN and SYGVQD (reference sequence). Specified time point: week 5, during vaccination. Each dose delivered 300 ug of mutant IDH1 20-mer peptide subcutaneously with imiquimod.

Material: PBMCs, obtained from a glioma patient whose treatment included an IDH1 peptide vaccine. The source of this sequence is a man aged 40-50 years with glioma. V and J are TRBV10-1 and TRBJ2-1; 9 nucleotides agree with TRBD2. The CDR3 DNA reads TGCGCCAGCAGCACTAGCGGGTCCTACAATGAGCAGTTCTTC. This codes for CASSTSGSYNEQFF.